This T cell receptor (beta chain) comes out of a study of cytomegalovirus exposure and HLA in healthy donors. Findings and limits, study-wide: A later look showed TCR association rates differing by HLA locus, highest for DRB1 and lowest for HLA-C.

Primers: 60 Vbeta forward and 13 Jbeta reverse. Some clones are missing from TCRdb's copy, which holds only in-frame ones; the method was immunoSEQ multiplex PCR. The repertoire holds 55,000 to 65,000 clones, 65% to 90% seen once, with about 10% in the top ten. The V gene lost 6 bases and the J gene lost 3 bases, with 12 bases spanning the gap. CDR3 length: 13 residues. Germline lookup yields CDR1 SNHLY and CDR2 FYNNEI. As to this clone: Its specificity is unknown.

The chain is built from TRBV2 and TRBJ2-7; a possible D gene is TRBD1 (6 bases). The clonotype originates from a female donor in good health and CMV-seronegative. Material: PBMCs. CDR3 DNA: TGTGCCAGCAGCCGAAGGGACAACTACGAGCAGTACTTC. It is translated as CASSRRDNYEQYF.